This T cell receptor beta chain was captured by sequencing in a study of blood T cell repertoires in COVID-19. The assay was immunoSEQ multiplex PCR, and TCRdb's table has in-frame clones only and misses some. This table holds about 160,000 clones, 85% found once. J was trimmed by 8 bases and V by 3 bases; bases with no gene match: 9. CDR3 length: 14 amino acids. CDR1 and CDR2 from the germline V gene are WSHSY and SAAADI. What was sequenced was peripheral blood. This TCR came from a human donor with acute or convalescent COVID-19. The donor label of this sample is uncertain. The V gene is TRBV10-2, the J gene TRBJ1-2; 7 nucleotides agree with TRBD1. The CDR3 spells CASSDPTPTGGYTF. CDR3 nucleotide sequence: TGCGCCAGCAGTGATCCCACCCCGACAGGGGGCTACACCTTC.